These 6 T cell receptor beta chains originate from one sample sequenced in a study of blood T cell repertoires in COVID-19. This table comes from immunoSEQ multiplex PCR, and its TCRdb copy is limited to in-frame clones, with some not included. The data show about 57,000 clones, roughly nine tenths seen once. Sequencing was performed on peripheral blood. The origin of the receptors is a woman at least 80 years old with COVID-19, enrolled during active disease.

The chain recombines TRBV6-4 with TRBJ1-5; D unresolved. This CDR3 region has 15 residues. V was shortened by 0 bases and J by 1 base, with 7 bases between the two germline ends. The germline V gene has CDR1 MRHNA and CDR2 SNTAGT. The CDR3 here is CASSDSGVSNQPQHF. Here the CDR3 DNA reads TGTGCCAGCAGTGACTCCGGGGTGAGCAATCAGCCCCAGCATTTT.

The chain recombines TRBV5-1 with TRBJ2-3; D might be TRBD2 (5 bases). This CDR3 is 16 amino acids long. V lost 4 bases and J 0 bases, leaving 15 bases between the germline ends. Germline values: CDR1 SGHRS, CDR2 YFSETQ. The CDR3 region is CASSPERASSTDTQYF. In DNA form, the CDR3 reads TGCGCCAGCAGCCCGGAGAGGGCATCTAGCACAGATACGCAGTATTTT.

J is TRBJ1-3 and V is TRBV30; D is uncertain. V was trimmed by 3 bases and J by 0 bases, leaving 12 bases between them. The CDR3 consists of 15 residues. CDR1 and CDR2 from the germline V gene are GTSNPN and SVGIG (reference sequence). CDR3 region: CAWSRGTPSGNTIYF. The CDR3 DNA reads TGTGCCTGGAGCCGGGGTACCCCCTCTGGAAACACCATATATTTT.

The chain has TRBV30 and TRBJ2-1; TRBD2 matches 10 bases. Trimming cost V 4 bases and J 9 bases; bases outside gene matches: 12. The length of the CDR3 is 15 residues. Germline CDR1 reads GTSNPN; CDR2 reads SVGIG (reference sequence). This chain's CDR3 is CAWTVTGLAGVEQFF. The CDR3, as DNA: TGTGCCTGGACAGTTACGGGGCTAGCGGGGGTTGAGCAGTTCTTC.

V usage is TRBV9 and J usage is TRBJ2-1; D may be TRBD1 (5 bases). V was cut by 2 bases and J by 0 bases, with 12 bases left in between. The CDR3 contains 16 residues. The germline CDR1 and CDR2 sequences are SGDLS and YYNGEE. CDR3 sequence (DNA): TGTGCCAGCAGCGTCGGACACAGGAGCTCCTACAATGAGCAGTTCTTC. Amino acid sequence: CASSVGHRSSYNEQFF. Filled out from reference TRBV9 and TRBJ2-1, the complete variable domain reads DSGVTQTPKHLITATGQRVTLRCSPRSGDLSVYWYQQSLDQGLQFLIQYYNGEERAKGNILERFSAQQFPDLHSELNLSSLELGDSALYFCASSVGHRSSYNEQFFGPGTRLTVL.

The chain employs TRBV10-3 and TRBJ1-1; D is unclear. CDR1 and CDR2 (germline): ENHRY, SYGVKD. V lost 0 bases to trimming and J lost 5 bases, with 7 bases between them. The CDR3 runs 13 residues. The CDR3 region is CAISESRGTEAFF. Here the CDR3 DNA reads TGTGCCATCAGTGAGTCAAGAGGGACTGAAGCTTTCTTT.